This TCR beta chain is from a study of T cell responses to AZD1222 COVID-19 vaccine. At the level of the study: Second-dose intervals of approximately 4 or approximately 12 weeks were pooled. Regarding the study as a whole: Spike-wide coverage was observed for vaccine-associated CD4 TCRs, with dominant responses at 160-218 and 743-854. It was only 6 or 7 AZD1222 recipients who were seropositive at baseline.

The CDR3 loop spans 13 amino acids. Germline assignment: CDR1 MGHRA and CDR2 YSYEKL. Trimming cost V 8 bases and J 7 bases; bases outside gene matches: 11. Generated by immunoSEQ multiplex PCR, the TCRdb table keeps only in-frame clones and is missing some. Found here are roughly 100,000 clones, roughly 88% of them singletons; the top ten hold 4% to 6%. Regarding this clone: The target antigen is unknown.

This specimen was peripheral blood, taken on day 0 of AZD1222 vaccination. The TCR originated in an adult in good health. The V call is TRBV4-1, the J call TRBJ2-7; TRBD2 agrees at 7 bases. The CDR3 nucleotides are TGCGCCAGCCGGGACTACCCTTTGCCTGAGCAGTACTTC. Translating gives CASRDYPLPEQYF.